This entry lists 25 T cell receptor beta chains sequenced from one sample in a study of T-cell memory formation after mild COVID-19. In TCRdb, the 5' RACE reads were re-called with MiXCR into one record per CDR3 protein. The repertoire consists of 350,000 to 450,000 distinct CDR3 sequences, with 25% to 30% occurring once and the leading ten covering about 13%. Sequences were obtained from PBMCs or a T cell subset sorted from them (not recorded which). The source of these receptors is an adult woman who had mild COVID-19 (a few samples of this study predate the infection). Cell type and time point are not known.

The rearrangement uses TRBV25-1 and TRBJ1-4, with a tentative D call TRBD1 (5 bases). CDR3 length: 16 residues. V was pared by 1 base and J by 11 bases, with 20 bases between. Per the germline V gene, CDR1 is MGHDK and CDR2 is SYGVNS. The CDR3 sequence: CASSESGGQGEEKLFF. Written as DNA, the CDR3 is TGTGCCAGCAGTGAATCGGGAGGCCAGGGTGAGGAGAAACTGTTTTTT.

The chain joins TRBV5-1 to TRBJ2-3; TRBD1 matches at 8 bases. Germline CDR1 reads SGHRS; CDR2 reads YFSETQ. The CDR3 spans 13 residues. The junction had 0 bases not matched to a gene; V was cut back by 3 bases and J by 3 bases. The CDR3: CASSWDRTDTQYF. The CDR3 nucleotides read TGCGCCAGCAGCTGGGACAGGACAGATACGCAGTATTTT.

This rearrangement joins TRBV9 to TRBJ2-1; 8 bases fit TRBD2. Germline loops: CDR1 SGDLS, CDR2 YYNGEE. The trim removed 1 base at V and 9 bases at J, leaving 9 bases unmatched. The CDR3 is made up of 15 amino acids. CDR3: CASSVSTSVSREQFF. The CDR3 DNA is TGTGCCAGCAGCGTATCGACTAGCGTCAGCCGTGAGCAGTTCTTC.

The rearrangement links TRBV24-1 to TRBJ2-3; TRBD2 agrees at 10 bases. Germline V gene lookup returns CDR1 KGHDR and CDR2 SFDVKD. The J segment lost 8 bases and the V segment lost 9 bases, leaving 10 bases of the junction unmatched. The CDR3 has 14 amino acids. The CDR3 coding sequence is TGTGCCACCCAGCGAGCGGGAGGGCCAGGTACGCAGTATTTT. Its protein is CATQRAGGPGTQYF.

This chain uses TRBV5-1 with TRBJ2-7, with D perhaps TRBD2 (6 bases). The V end was cut by 5 bases, the J end by 0 bases, with 12 bases between. Germline lookup yields CDR1 SGHRS and CDR2 YFSETQ. This CDR3 is 14 amino acids long. The CDR3 DNA reads TGCGCCAGCAGGAGGACACTAGCCTCCTACGAGCAGTACTTC. It specifies CASRRTLASYEQYF.

The chain recombines TRBV5-5 with TRBJ2-5, with D perhaps TRBD1 or TRBD2 (5 bases each). Germline V gene sequence: CDR1 SGHKS, CDR2 YYEKEE (reference sequence). Trimming removed 3 bases from V and 1 base from J, with 16 bases in between. The CDR3 totals 16 residues. This chain's CDR3 is CASSSLGAGTQETQYF. CDR3 nucleotides: TGTGCCAGCAGCTCCTTAGGGGCCGGGACCCAAGAGACCCAGTACTTC. Supplemented by reference TRBV5-5 and TRBJ2-5, the full variable domain reads DAGVTQSPTHLIKTRGQQVTLRCSPISGHKSVSWYQQVLGQGPQFIFQYYEKEERGRGNFPDRFSARQFPNYSSELNVNALLLGDSALYLCASSSLGAGTQETQYFGPGTRLLVL.

This clonotype was found a few times. The chain has TRBV20-1 and TRBJ2-7, with D possibly being TRBD1 (5 bases). Germline CDR1 and CDR2: DFQATT and SNEGSKA (reference sequence). V was clipped by 2 bases and J by 3 bases, with 14 bases between them. The CDR3 contains 14 residues. CDR3 sequence: CSARSLRAVYEQYF. Written as DNA, the CDR3 is TGCAGTGCTAGATCTCTCAGGGCGGTCTACGAGCAGTACTTC.

This clonotype was seen a few times. The CDR3 coding sequence is TGTGCCAGCAGCTCACGCGGGGGGTCCAGGGCTTTCTTT. It codes for CASSSRGGSRAFF. The chain recombines TRBV13 with TRBJ1-1; a possible D gene is TRBD1 (5 bases). The V gene's germline CDR1 is PRHDT and CDR2 FYEKMQ (reference sequence). The germline V and J ends were trimmed by 4 bases and 11 bases, with 17 bases remaining between them. This CDR3 comprises 13 residues.

The chain uses TRBV21-1 and TRBJ1-6; the table's D call TRBD1 went unverified against the DNA. TRBV21-1 is marked as a pseudogene. CDR3 length: 15 residues. CDR3 sequence reads: CASSPRGGRNSPLHF. CDR3 bases: TGTGCCAGCAGCCCACGGGGGGGGCGGAATTCACCCCTCCACTTT.

There are a few counts of this clonotype. The chain joins TRBV7-6 to TRBJ2-1; 7 bases fit TRBD1. There are 13 residues in the CDR3. Germline assignment: CDR1 SGHVS and CDR2 FNYEAQ. V dropped 5 bases and J dropped 6; count of bases not matched to a gene: 4. The CDR3 sequence: CASSGTDINEQFF. In DNA, the CDR3 is TGTGCCAGCAGCGGGACAGATATCAATGAGCAGTTCTTC.

This chain connects TRBV5-1 to TRBJ2-7, with D possibly matching TRBD1 (6 bases). The germline V and J ends were trimmed by 2 bases and 3 bases, with 21 bases remaining between them. This CDR3 is built from 17 residues. From germline, CDR1 is SGHRS and CDR2 YFSETQ. The CDR3 spells CASSFPLRQVRDYEQYF. Written as DNA, the CDR3 is TGCGCCAGCAGCTTCCCGCTGAGACAGGTACGGGACTACGAGCAGTACTTC.

This clonotype was observed once. The chain links TRBV6-5 to TRBJ1-6; tentatively, D is TRBD1 (6 bases). Germline values: CDR1 MNHEY, CDR2 SVGAGI. V gave up 2 bases and J gave up 7 bases, with 12 bases separating them. The CDR3 has 15 residues. This chain's CDR3 is CASSYRGQSNSPLHF. CDR3 nucleotide sequence: TGTGCCAGCAGTTACCGAGGACAGTCAAATTCACCCCTCCACTTT.

The chain is built from TRBV4-2 and TRBJ2-3, with TRBD2 identical over 7 bases. This CDR3 contains 16 residues. J was trimmed by 1 base and V by 1 base; bases with no gene match: 5. From germline, CDR1 is LGHNA and CDR2 YNFKEQ. CDR3 in amino acids: CASSQGGDYRTDTQYF. The CDR3 region has the DNA TGTGCCAGCAGCCAAGGGGGGGACTACCGCACAGATACGCAGTATTTT.

This clonotype was counted a few times. The chain combines TRBV18 with TRBJ1-1; possibly TRBD1 for D (5 bases). Trimming took off 3 bases at V and 1 base at J, with 15 bases between the two ends. The germline gives CDR1 KGHSH, CDR2 LQKENI. This CDR3 contains 16 residues. In DNA, the CDR3 is TGTGCCAGCTCACCTCCGGGACTCTGGGCGAACACTGAAGCTTTCTTT. The encoded protein is CASSPPGLWANTEAFF.

The rearrangement joins TRBV24-1 to TRBJ2-7; 7 nucleotides match TRBD1. Germline assignment: CDR1 KGHDR and CDR2 SFDVKD. This CDR3 spans 13 amino acids. V lost 6 bases and J lost 3; bases outside the gene matches: 4. The CDR3: CATSHPGGYEQYF. The DNA for the CDR3 is TGTGCCACCAGTCACCCAGGGGGCTACGAGCAGTACTTC.

J is TRBJ1-2 and V is TRBV6-4; no clear D gene. The CDR3 spans 13 residues. Germline V gene lookup returns CDR1 MRHNA and CDR2 SNTAGT. Trimming left V 0 bases short and J 5 bases short, with 7 bases between. CDR3 DNA sequence: TGTGCCAGCAGTGACTCTGGGCTTTATGGCTACACCTTC. The encoded protein is CASSDSGLYGYTF.

This sequence joins TRBV5-1 and TRBJ1-5; 7 bases map to TRBD1. The CDR3 sequence is 16 residues long. Germline values: CDR1 SGHRS, CDR2 YFSETQ. The V and J ends lost 0 bases and 7 bases, in that order; junction bases with no gene match: 10. CDR3 nucleotide sequence: TGCGCCAGCAGCTTGGAGCCAGGGGGGAGTATACAGCCCCAGCATTTT. This translates into CASSLEPGGSIQPQHF.

This chain links TRBV9 with TRBJ2-2, with unresolved D. Germline assignment: CDR1 SGDLS and CDR2 YYNGEE. The CDR3 spans 12 residues. Trimming removed 0 bases at V and 7 bases at J, with 4 bases between. CDR3 amino acids: CASSVGHGELFF. CDR3 DNA: TGTGCCAGCAGCGTAGGTCACGGGGAGCTGTTTTTT.

J is TRBJ1-1 and V is TRBV6-1; TRBD1 aligns across 9 bases. This CDR3 has 15 residues. J was trimmed by 4 bases and V by 6 bases; bases with no gene match: 9. The germline CDR1 and CDR2 sequences are MNHNS and SASEGT. CDR3 loop: CASRADRGLSTEAFF. CDR3 bases: TGTGCCAGCAGGGCGGACAGGGGATTGTCCACTGAAGCTTTCTTT.

Only a few counts were recorded for this clonotype. The rearrangement links TRBV7-6 to TRBJ1-5; D is possibly TRBD1 (6 bases). Germline V lookup: CDR1 SGHVS, CDR2 FNYEAQ. The CDR3 extends over 15 amino acids. The ends were cut back, 2 bases at V and 4 bases at J, with 12 bases in the middle. The CDR3 loop is CASSLRAGANQPQHF. The CDR3 bases are TGTGCCAGCAGCTTACGGGCAGGGGCGAATCAGCCCCAGCATTTT.

This clonotype has a count of ten or more. The rearrangement uses TRBV5-1 and TRBJ2-1, with D perhaps TRBD2 (6 bases). The CDR3 has 14 amino acids. From germline, CDR1 is SGHRS and CDR2 YFSETQ. V lost 2 bases to trimming and J lost 6 bases, with 12 bases between them. CDR3 amino acids: CASSFWRDANEQFF. CDR3 DNA: TGCGCCAGCAGCTTCTGGCGGGACGCCAATGAGCAGTTCTTC.

The chain links TRBV5-1 to TRBJ2-7; TRBD1 matches at 9 bases. Germline CDR1 is SGHRS and CDR2 is YFSETQ. The CDR3 sequence is 16 residues long. Unmatched junction bases numbered 11, after V lost 4 bases and J lost 3 bases. The chain's CDR3 is CASSPGTGFIGYEQYF. Written as DNA, the CDR3 is TGCGCCAGCAGCCCCGGGACAGGGTTTATTGGCTACGAGCAGTACTTC.

The chain combines TRBV7-9 with TRBJ2-5; D gene unclear. This CDR3 is 14 amino acids long. Germline V lookup: CDR1 SEHNR, CDR2 FQNEAQ (reference sequence). The V end lost 4 bases, the J end lost 3 bases, and 12 bases lay between the germline ends. The CDR3 region is CASSSLQGKETQYF. The CDR3, as DNA: TGTGCCAGCAGCTCCCTCCAAGGGAAAGAGACCCAGTACTTC.

The rearrangement joins TRBV6-6 to TRBJ2-2; tentatively, D is TRBD1 (6 bases). The CDR3 sequence is 11 residues long. Trimming shortened V by 10 bases and J by 6 bases, and 9 bases separated the two germline ends. CDR1 and CDR2 from the germline V gene are MNHNY and SVGAGI (reference sequence). CDR3 nucleotide sequence: TGTGCCACCACAGGGCCCGGGGAGCTGTTTTTT. It specifies CATTGPGELFF.

This chain connects TRBV12-3 or TRBV12-4 to TRBJ2-7; D assignment may be TRBD1 or TRBD2 (5 bases each). This CDR3 has 13 residues. Trimming removed 6 bases at V and 4 bases at J, with 13 bases between. The CDR3 here is CASSWGSWYEQYF. In DNA form, the CDR3 reads TGTGCCAGCAGCTGGGGGTCTTGGTACGAGCAGTACTTC.